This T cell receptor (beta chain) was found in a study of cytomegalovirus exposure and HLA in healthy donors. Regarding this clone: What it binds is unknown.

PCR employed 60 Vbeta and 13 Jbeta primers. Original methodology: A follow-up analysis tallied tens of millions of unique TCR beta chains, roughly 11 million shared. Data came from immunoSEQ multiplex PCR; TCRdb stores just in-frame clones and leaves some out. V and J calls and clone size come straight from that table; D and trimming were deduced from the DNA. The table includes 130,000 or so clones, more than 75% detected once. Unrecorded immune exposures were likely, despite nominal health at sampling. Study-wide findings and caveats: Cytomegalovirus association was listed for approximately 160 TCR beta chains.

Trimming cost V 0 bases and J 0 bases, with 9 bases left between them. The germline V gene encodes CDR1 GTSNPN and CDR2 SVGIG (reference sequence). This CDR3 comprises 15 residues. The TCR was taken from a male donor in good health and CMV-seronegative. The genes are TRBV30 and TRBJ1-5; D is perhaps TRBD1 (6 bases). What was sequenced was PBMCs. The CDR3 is CAWSVQGLSNQPQHF. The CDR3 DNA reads TGTGCCTGGAGTGTACAGGGCCTTAGCAATCAGCCCCAGCATTTT.